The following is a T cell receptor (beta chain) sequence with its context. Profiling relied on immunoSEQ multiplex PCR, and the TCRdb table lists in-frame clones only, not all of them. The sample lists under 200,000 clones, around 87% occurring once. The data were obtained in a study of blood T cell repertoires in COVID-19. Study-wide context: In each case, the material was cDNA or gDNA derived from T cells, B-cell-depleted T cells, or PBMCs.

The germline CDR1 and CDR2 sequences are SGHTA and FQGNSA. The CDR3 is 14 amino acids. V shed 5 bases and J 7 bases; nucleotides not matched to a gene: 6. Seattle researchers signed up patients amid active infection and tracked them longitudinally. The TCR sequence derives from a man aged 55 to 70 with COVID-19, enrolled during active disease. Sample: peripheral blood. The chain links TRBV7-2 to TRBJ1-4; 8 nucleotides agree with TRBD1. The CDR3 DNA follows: TGTGCCAGCAGCGCCCAGGGGGCGCCTGAAAAACTGTTTTTT. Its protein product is CASSAQGAPEKLFF. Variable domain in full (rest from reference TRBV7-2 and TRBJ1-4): GAGVSQSPSNKVTEKGKDVELRCDPISGHTALYWYRQSLGQGLEFLIYFQGNSAPDKSGLPSDRFSAERTGGSVSTLTIQRTQQEDSAVYLCASSAQGAPEKLFFGSGTQLSVL.